The text below deals with one TCR beta chain. The antigen is not known. This table comes from immunoSEQ multiplex PCR, and its TCRdb copy is limited to in-frame clones, with some not included. The sample has over 130,000 clones; roughly 92% are singletons. This specimen comes from a study of T cell responses to AZD1222 COVID-19 vaccine. Germline assignment: CDR1 MDHEN and CDR2 SYDVKM. V gave up 6 bases and J gave up 1 base, with 13 bases separating them. The CDR3 contains 15 residues. The study, taken as a whole, reports: Spike-specific TCR depth and breadth grew after two AZD1222 doses.

Here the sequenced sample was peripheral blood, taken on day 0 of AZD1222 vaccination. The origin of this receptor is an adult in good health. V and J are TRBV28 and TRBJ1-5; TRBD1 might be the D (5 bases). CDR3 protein: CASRPGTGSNQPQHF. The CDR3 bases are TGTGCCAGCAGACCTGGGACGGGGAGCAATCAGCCCCAGCATTTT.